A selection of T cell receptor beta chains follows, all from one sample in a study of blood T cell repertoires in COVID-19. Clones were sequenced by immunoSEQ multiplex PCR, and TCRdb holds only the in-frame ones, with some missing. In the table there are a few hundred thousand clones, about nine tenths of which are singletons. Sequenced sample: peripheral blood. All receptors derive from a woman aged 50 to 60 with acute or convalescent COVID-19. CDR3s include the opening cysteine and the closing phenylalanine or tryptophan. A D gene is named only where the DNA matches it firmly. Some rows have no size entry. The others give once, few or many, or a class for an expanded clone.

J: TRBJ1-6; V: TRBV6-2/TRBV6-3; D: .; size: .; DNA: TGTGCCAGCAGTTATTCGACAGGAAAATATAATTCACCCCTCCACTTT; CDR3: CASSYSTGKYNSPLHF
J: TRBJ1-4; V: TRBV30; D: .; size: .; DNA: TGTGCCTGGAGTGTTGGCCAGGGTTCTGAAAAACTGTTTTTT; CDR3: CAWSVGQGSEKLFF
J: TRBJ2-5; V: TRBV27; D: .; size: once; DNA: TGTGCCAGCAGTTTATCGATGGGCGCTTCTGTTTTGGAGACCCAGTACTTC; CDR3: CASSLSMGASVLETQYF
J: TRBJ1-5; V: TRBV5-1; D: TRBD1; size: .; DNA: TGCGCCAGCAGCTTTCAGGGGGATCAGCCCCAGCATTTT; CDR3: CASSFQGDQPQHF
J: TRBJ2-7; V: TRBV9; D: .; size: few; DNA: TGTGCCAGCAGCGTAGACGGCAGGTCGAGCTCCTACGAGCAGTACTTC; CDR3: CASSVDGRSSSYEQYF
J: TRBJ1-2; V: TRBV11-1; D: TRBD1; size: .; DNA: TGTGCCAGCAGCTTAGAGGACAGGGTTGGCTACACCTTC; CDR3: CASSLEDRVGYTF
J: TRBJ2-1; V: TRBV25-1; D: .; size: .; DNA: TGTGCCAGCAGTTCCTACCCGACAGGAGGCGATGAGCAGTTCTTC; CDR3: CASSSYPTGGDEQFF
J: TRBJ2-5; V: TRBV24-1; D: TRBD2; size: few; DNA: TGTGCCACCAGTGATTTCGGCCGTCGGACTAGCGGTCAGGGGGAGACCCAGTACTTC; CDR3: CATSDFGRRTSGQGETQYF
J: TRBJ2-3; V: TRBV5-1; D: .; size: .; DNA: TGCGCCAGCAGCTTGGGTTTGTGGCAGGCCACAGATACGCAGTATTTT; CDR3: CASSLGLWQATDTQYF
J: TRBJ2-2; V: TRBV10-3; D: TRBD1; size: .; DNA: TGTGCCATCAGTGAGGGGGCAGGGGGCCGGACCGGGGAGCTGTTTTTT; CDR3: CAISEGAGGRTGELFF
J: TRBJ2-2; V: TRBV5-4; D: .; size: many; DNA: TGTGCCAGCAGCCCGTGGGGTGAGGGCACCGGGGAGCTGTTTTTT; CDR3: CASSPWGEGTGELFF
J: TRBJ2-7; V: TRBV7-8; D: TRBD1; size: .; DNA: TGTGCCAGCAGCGCGACAGGGAATCAGCAGTACTTC; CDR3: CASSATGNQQYF
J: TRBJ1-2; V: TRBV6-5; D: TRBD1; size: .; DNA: TGTGCCAGCAGGTCCGGGACAGGGAATCTGGATGGCTACACCTTC; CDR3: CASRSGTGNLDGYTF
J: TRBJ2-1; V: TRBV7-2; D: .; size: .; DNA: TGTGCCAGCAGCCCCCGTATTGACAGTGAGCAGTTCTTC; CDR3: CASSPRIDSEQFF
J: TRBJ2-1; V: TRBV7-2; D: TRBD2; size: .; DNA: TGTGCCAGCAGCTTAGCGCCAGCGGGGGGGGGTGAGCAGTTCTTC; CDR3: CASSLAPAGGGEQFF
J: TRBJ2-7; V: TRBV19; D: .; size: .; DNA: TGTGCCAGTAGTACACCGCCTCTACAGGGCTCGGCCTACGAGCAGTACTTC; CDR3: CASSTPPLQGSAYEQYF
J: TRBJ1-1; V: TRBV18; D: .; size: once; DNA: TGTGCCAGCTCACCGCAGACTGAAGCTTTCTTT; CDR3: CASSPQTEAFF
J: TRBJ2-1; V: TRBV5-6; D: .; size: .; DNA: TGTGCCAGCAGCTTCGGGGGCTACAATGAGCAGTTCTTC; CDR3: CASSFGGYNEQFF
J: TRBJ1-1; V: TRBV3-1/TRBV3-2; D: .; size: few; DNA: TGTGCCAGCAGCCAAGTAGACAAGAACACTGAAGCTTTCTTT; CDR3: CASSQVDKNTEAFF
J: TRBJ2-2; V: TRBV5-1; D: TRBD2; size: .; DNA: TGCGCCAGCAGCCCCGGGACTAGCGGGGTTGTCGGGGAGCTGTTTTTT; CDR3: CASSPGTSGVVGELFF
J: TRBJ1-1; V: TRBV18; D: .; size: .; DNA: TGTGCCAGCTCAGCGACTAGCCTGGCGATTCTCTTATACACTGAAGCTTTCTTT; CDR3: CASSATSLAILLYTEAFF
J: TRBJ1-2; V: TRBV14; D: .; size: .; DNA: TGTGCCAGCAGCCCCAGCGTTAACTATGGCTACACCTTC; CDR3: CASSPSVNYGYTF
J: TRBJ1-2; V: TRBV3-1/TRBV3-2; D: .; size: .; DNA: TGTGCCAGCAGCCAAGATCCAGGGTTTATCGCTAACTATGGCTACACCTTC; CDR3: CASSQDPGFIANYGYTF
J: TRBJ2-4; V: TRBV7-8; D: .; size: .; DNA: TGTGCCAGCAGCTTAGCGCCGAGTACTAGAAACATTCAGTACTTC; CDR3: CASSLAPSTRNIQYF
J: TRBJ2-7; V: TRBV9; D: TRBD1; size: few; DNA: TGTGCCAGCAGCGCCACCGGGACAGCTTTCTACGAGCAGTACTTC; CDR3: CASSATGTAFYEQYF
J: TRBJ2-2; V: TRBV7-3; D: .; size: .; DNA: TGTGCCAGCAGCCCGCAGGGCACCGGGGAGCTGTTTTTT; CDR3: CASSPQGTGELFF
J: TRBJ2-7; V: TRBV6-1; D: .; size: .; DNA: TGTGCCAGCAGTGAGCCGGGACTCGCTCCCTACGAGCAGTACTTC; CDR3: CASSEPGLAPYEQYF
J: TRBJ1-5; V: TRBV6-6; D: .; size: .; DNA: TGTGCCAGCAGTGCGGACATGTATAAGCCCCAGCATTTT; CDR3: CASSADMYKPQHF
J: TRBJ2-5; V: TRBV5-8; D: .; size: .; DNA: TGTGCCAGCAGCGACGGACTTCTGTACCAAGAGACCCAGTACTTC; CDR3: CASSDGLLYQETQYF
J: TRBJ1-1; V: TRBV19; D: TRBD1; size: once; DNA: TGTGCCAGTAGTACCGGGACAGGGGGGGACACTGAAGCTTTCTTT; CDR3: CASSTGTGGDTEAFF
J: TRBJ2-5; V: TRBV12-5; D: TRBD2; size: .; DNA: TGTGCTAGTGGTCAGAGTTTAGCGGGAGGAGAGACCCAGTACTTC; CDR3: CASGQSLAGGETQYF
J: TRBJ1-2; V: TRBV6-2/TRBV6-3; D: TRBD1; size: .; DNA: TGTGCCAGCAGTTACCCTTCGAGGGGGCAAAACTATGGCTACACCTTC; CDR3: CASSYPSRGQNYGYTF
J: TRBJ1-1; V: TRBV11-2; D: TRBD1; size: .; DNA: TGTGCCAGCAGCCTGTCCCGGGACAGGAACACTGAAGCTTTCTTT; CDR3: CASSLSRDRNTEAFF
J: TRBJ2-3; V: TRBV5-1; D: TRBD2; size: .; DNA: TGCGCCAGCAGCCCCGTGGCTAGCGGGAGGTCTAGCACAGATACGCAGTATTTT; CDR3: CASSPVASGRSSTDTQYF
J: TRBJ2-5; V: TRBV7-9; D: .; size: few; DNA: TGTGCCAGCAGCTTAGAAACGACTATTTGGAACTTC; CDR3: CASSLETTIWNF